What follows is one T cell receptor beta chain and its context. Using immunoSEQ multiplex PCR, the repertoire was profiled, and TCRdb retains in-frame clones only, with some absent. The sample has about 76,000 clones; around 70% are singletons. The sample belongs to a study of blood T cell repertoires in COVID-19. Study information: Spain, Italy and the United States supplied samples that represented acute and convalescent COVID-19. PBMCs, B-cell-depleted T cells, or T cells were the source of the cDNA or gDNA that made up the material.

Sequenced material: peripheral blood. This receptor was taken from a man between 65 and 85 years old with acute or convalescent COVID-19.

In nucleotides, the CDR3 is TGTGCCAGCAGTGAAGGTCAGGGGGCGCAGGAGACCCAGTACTTC. The encoded protein is CASSEGQGAQETQYF. The J gene is TRBJ2-5, the V gene TRBV2, with TRBD1 matching over 8 bases. This CDR3 contains 15 residues. Germline loops: CDR1 SNHLY, CDR2 FYNNEI. Trimming removed 1 base from V and 5 bases from J; junction bases left unmatched: 6.